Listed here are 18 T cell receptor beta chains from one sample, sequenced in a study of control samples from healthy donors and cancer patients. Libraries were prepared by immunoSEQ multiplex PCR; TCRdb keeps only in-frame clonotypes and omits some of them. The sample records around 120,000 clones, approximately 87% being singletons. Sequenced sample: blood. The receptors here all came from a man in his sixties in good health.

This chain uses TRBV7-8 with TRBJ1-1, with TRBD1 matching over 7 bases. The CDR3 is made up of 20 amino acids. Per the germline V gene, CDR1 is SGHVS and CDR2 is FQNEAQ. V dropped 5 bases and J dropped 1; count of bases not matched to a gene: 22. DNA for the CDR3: TGTGCCAGCAGCCTACACCGGCGGGACAGACTTCGTCGGGAGAACACTGAAGCTTTCTTT. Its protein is CASSLHRRDRLRRENTEAFF.

In DNA form, the CDR3 reads TGTGCCAGTTACAGGGTAAACACTGAAGCTTTCTTT. This encodes CASYRVNTEAFF. This rearrangement joins TRBV2 to TRBJ1-1; D may be TRBD1 (6 bases). The length of the CDR3 is 12 residues. Germline assignment: CDR1 SNHLY and CDR2 FYNNEI. Trimming shortened V by 9 bases and J by 2 bases, and 10 bases separated the two germline ends.

This chain's CDR3 is CASSIVTANNSPLHF. The CDR3 DNA follows: TGTGCCAGTAGTATCGTAACGGCTAACAATTCACCCCTCCACTTT. The chain has TRBV19 and TRBJ1-6, with D unresolved. This CDR3 has 15 amino acids. Between the trimmed V and J ends, which lost 3 bases and 7 bases, there was a span of 13 bases. CDR1 is LNHDA and CDR2 is SQIVND in the germline V gene (reference sequence). The whole variable domain, remainder taken from reference TRBV19 and TRBJ1-6, is DGGITQSPKYLFRKEGQNVTLSCEQNLNHDAMYWYRQDPGQGLRLIYYSQIVNDFQKGDIAEGYSVSREKKESFPLTVTSAQKNPTAFYLCASSIVTANNSPLHFGNGTRLTVT.

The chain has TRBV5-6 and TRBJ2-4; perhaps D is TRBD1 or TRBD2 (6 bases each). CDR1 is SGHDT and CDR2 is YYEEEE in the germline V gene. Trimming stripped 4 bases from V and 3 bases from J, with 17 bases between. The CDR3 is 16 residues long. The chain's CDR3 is CASSRTGTGGKNIQYF. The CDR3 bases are TGTGCCAGCAGCCGAACAGGGACTGGGGGCAAAAACATTCAGTACTTC.

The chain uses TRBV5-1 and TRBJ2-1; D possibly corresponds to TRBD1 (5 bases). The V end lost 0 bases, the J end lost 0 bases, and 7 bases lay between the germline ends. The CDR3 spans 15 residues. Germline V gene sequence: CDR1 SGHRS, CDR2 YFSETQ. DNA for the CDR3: TGCGCCAGCAGCTTGGGACAGATCTCCTACAATGAGCAGTTCTTC. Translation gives CASSLGQISYNEQFF.

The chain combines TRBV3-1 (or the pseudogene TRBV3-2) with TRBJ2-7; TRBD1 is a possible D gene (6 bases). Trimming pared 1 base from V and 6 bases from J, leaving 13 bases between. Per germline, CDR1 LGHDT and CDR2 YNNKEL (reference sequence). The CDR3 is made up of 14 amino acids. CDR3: CASSQGTAVGEQYF. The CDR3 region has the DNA TGTGCCAGCAGCCAAGGGACAGCAGTAGGCGAGCAGTACTTC.

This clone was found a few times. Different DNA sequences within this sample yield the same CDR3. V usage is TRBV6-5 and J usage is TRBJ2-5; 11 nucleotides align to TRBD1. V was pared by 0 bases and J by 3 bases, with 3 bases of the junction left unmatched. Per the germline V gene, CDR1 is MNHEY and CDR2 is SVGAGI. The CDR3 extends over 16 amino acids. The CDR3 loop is CASSYSRTGGEETQYF. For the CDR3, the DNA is TGTGCCAGCAGTTACTCGCGGACAGGGGGCGAAGAGACCCAGTACTTC.

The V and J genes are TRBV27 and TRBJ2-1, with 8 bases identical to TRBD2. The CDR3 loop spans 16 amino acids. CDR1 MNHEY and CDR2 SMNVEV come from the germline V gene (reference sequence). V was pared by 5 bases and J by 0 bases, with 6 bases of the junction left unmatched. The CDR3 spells CASSVVAGSSYNEQFF. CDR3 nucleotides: TGTGCCAGCAGTGTCGTAGCGGGGAGCTCCTACAATGAGCAGTTCTTC.

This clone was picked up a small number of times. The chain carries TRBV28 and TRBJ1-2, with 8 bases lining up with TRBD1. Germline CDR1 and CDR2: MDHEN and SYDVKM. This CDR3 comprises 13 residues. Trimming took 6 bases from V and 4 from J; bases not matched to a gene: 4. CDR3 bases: TGTGCCAGCAGCTGGGGACAGGTCTATGGCTACACCTTC. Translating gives CASSWGQVYGYTF.

In nucleotides, the CDR3 is TGTGCCAGCAGCTTAGTTGGGAGCGGTGGGGGTGAGCAGTTCTTC. It yields the protein CASSLVGSGGGEQFF. The V gene is TRBV7-2, the J gene TRBJ2-1, with D perhaps assigned TRBD1 or TRBD2 (5 bases each). Trimming stripped 1 base from V and 9 bases from J, with 16 bases between. The CDR3 consists of 15 residues. CDR1 and CDR2 (germline): SGHTA, FQGNSA. Based on the CDR3 plus reference TRBV7-2 and TRBJ2-1, the full variable domain is GAGVSQSPSNKVTEKGKDVELRCDPISGHTALYWYRQSLGQGLEFLIYFQGNSAPDKSGLPSDRFSAERTGGSVSTLTIQRTQQEDSAVYLCASSLVGSGGGEQFFGPGTRLTVL.

DNA for the CDR3: TGCGCCAGCGAAGCATTTGGGGGGGCAACTACCGGGGAGCTGTTTTTT. Translation: CASEAFGGATTGELFF. V gene TRBV5-1 combines with J gene TRBJ2-2; weak D call: TRBD2 (7 bases). Germline V CDR1 and CDR2: SGHRS, YFSETQ. The CDR3 totals 16 residues. V was shortened by 7 bases and J by 5 bases, with 21 bases between the two germline ends.

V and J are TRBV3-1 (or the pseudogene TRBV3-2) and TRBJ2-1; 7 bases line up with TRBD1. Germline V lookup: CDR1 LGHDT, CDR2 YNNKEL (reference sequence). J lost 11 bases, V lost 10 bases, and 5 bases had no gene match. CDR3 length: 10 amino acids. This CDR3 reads CATGTVQQFF. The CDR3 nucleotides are TGTGCCACCGGGACAGTCCAGCAGTTCTTC.

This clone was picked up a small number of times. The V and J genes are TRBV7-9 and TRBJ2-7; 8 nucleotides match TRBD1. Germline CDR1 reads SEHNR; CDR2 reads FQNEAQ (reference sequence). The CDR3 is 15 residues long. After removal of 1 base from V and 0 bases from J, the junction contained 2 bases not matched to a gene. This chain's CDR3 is CASSLEQGVSYEQYF. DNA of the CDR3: TGTGCCAGCAGCTTAGAACAGGGGGTCTCCTACGAGCAGTACTTC. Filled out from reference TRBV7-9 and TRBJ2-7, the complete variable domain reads DTGVSQNPRHKITKRGQNVTFRCDPISEHNRLYWYRQTLGQGPEFLTYFQNEAQLEKSRLLSDRFSAERPKGSFSTLEIQRTEQGDSAMYLCASSLEQGVSYEQYFGPGTRLTVT.

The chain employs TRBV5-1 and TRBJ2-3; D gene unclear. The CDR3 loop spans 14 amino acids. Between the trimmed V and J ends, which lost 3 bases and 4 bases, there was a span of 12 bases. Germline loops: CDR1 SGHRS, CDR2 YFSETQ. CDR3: CASSSSFIPDTQYF. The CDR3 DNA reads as TGCGCCAGCAGCTCTTCTTTCATCCCAGATACGCAGTATTTT.

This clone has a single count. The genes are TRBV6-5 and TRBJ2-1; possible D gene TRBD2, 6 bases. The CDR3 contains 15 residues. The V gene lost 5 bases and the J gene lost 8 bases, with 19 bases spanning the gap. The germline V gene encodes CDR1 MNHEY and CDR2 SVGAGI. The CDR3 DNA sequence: TGTGCCAGCAGTCGCCGCCCGAGGCGGGGAGATGAGCAGTTCTTC. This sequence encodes CASSRRPRRGDEQFF.

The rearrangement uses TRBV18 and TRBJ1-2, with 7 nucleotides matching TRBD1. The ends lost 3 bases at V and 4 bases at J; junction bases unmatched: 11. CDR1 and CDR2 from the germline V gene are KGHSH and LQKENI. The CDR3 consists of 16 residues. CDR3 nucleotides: TGTGCCAGCTCACCCCTCACGCAGGGGGTTGGCTATGGCTACACCTTC. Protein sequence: CASSPLTQGVGYGYTF.

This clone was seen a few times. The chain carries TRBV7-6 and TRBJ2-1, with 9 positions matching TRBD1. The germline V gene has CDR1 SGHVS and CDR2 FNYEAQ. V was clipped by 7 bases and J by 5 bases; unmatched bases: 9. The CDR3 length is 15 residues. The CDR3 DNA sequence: TGTGCCAGCACCCCACGGACAGGGGAGGACAATGAGCAGTTCTTC. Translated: CASTPRTGEDNEQFF.

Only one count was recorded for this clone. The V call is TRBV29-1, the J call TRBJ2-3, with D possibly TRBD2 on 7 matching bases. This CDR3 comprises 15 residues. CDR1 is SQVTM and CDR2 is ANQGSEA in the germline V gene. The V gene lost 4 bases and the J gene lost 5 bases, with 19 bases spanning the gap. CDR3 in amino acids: CSVGYAGGPIDTQYF. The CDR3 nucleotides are TGCAGCGTTGGGTATGCCGGGGGGCCCATAGATACGCAGTATTTT.